These 11 T cell receptor beta chains originate from one sample sequenced in a study of T cells in Graves' hyperthyroidism and ophthalmopathy. Authors of the study amplified TCR beta CDR3 regions from RNA transcripts. Using the HTBI primer set, a first-round RT-PCR was run on the TCR CDR3. TCRdb processed the multiplex PCR reads anew with MiXCR; each CDR3 protein has one entry. The sample records some 270,000 distinct CDR3 sequences, about an eighth being singletons. The sample consisted of blood. The source of these receptors is a woman aged 30 to 39 with Graves' hyperthyroidism that later progressed to Graves' ophthalmopathy.

This clonotype was seen at least ten times. V usage is TRBV25-1 and J usage is TRBJ2-1; 8 nucleotides line up with TRBD1. The CDR3 length is 17 residues. Trimming took 1 base from V and 5 from J; bases not matched to a gene: 10. The germline CDR1 and CDR2 sequences are MGHDK and SYGVNS. This chain's CDR3 is CASSELGAGGLDNEQFF. In nucleotides, the CDR3 is TGTGCCAGCAGTGAATTGGGGGCAGGGGGCCTGGACAATGAGCAGTTCTTC.

J is TRBJ1-5 and V is TRBV30; 7 positions match TRBD1. After removal of 5 bases from V and 4 bases from J, the junction contained 11 bases not matched to a gene. The CDR3 consists of 15 residues. In germline, CDR1 is GTSNPN, CDR2 SVGIG (reference sequence). CDR3: CAWGTGAAPNQPQHF. The CDR3 coding sequence is TGTGCCTGGGGAACAGGGGCAGCGCCAAATCAGCCCCAGCATTTT.

At least ten counts were recorded for this clonotype. The gene calls are TRBV12-3 or TRBV12-4 and TRBJ2-5; no reliable D call. The CDR3 is 15 residues long. Trimming cost V 6 bases and J 3 bases, with 17 bases left between them. CDR3 in amino acids: CASSPWSVGEETQYF. In DNA form, the CDR3 reads TGTGCCAGCAGCCCCTGGTCGGTTGGCGAAGAGACCCAGTACTTC.

The table lists this clonotype with a few counts. The V and J genes are TRBV6-2 or TRBV6-3 and TRBJ2-7; 8 nucleotides agree with TRBD2. The germline CDR1 and CDR2 sequences are MNHEY and SVGEGT. The CDR3 sequence is 16 residues long. V lost 0 bases to trimming and J lost 4 bases; unmatched junction nucleotides: 8. CDR3 nucleotide sequence: TGTGCCAGCAGTTACTCACCAGCGGGAGATTGGTACGAGCAGTACTTC. Its protein is CASSYSPAGDWYEQYF.

This clonotype was detected ten times or more. The rearrangement joins TRBV11-2 to TRBJ2-3; weak D call: TRBD2 (6 bases). This CDR3 contains 14 residues. CDR1 is SGHAT and CDR2 is FQNNGV in the germline V gene. V shed 7 bases and J shed 1 base, with 12 bases lying between them. The CDR3 bases are TGTGCCAGCAACCCGACTAGAGGCACAGATACGCAGTATTTT. Translation: CASNPTRGTDTQYF.

In its sample, this clonotype was seen a few times. The rearrangement links TRBV7-9 to TRBJ2-2; 8 bases are a match to TRBD2. Germline loops: CDR1 SEHNR, CDR2 FQNEAQ (reference sequence). The CDR3 contains 16 residues. Trimming took 4 bases from V and 1 from J; bases not matched to a gene: 5. Here the CDR3 DNA reads TGTGCCAGCAGCTCTATACTAGCGGAGAACACCGGGGAGCTGTTTTTT. Translation gives CASSSILAENTGELFF.

This clonotype has just a few counts. With a much larger clone just one base away, this may be a read error. V and J are TRBV6-1 and TRBJ1-1; possibly TRBD1 for D (5 bases). Germline V gene sequence: CDR1 MNHNS, CDR2 SASEGT. This CDR3 region has 15 residues. The CDR3 sequence: CASTSVVGGDTGAFF. The CDR3 DNA reads TGTGCCAGCACCTCTGTGGTGGGGGGTGACACTGGAGCTTTCTTT.

This clonotype has at least ten counts. The chain combines TRBV24-1 with TRBJ2-1; 14 nucleotides match TRBD2. CDR3 length equals 18 residues. With 2 bases clipped from V and 8 bases from J, the junction kept 10 bases outside the gene matches. Germline V gives CDR1 KGHDR, CDR2 SFDVKD. The CDR3 spells CATSDSRLAGGPRHEQFF. The CDR3, as DNA: TGTGCCACCAGTGATTCGCGACTAGCGGGAGGGCCAAGGCATGAGCAGTTCTTC.

Many counts were recorded for this clonotype. The chain joins TRBV20-1 to TRBJ2-1; the match to TRBD2 covers 7 bases. J was trimmed by 5 bases and V by 3 bases; bases with no gene match: 7. Germline CDR1 is DFQATT and CDR2 is SNEGSKA (reference sequence). The CDR3 is 14 amino acids. Here the CDR3 DNA reads TGCAGTGCTAGCCGACTAGCAGAGAACAATGAGCAGTTCTTC. As protein: CSASRLAENNEQFF.

This clonotype was recorded at least ten times. The chain uses TRBV20-1 and TRBJ2-5, with 7 bases aligning to TRBD2. The germline CDR1 and CDR2 sequences are DFQATT and SNEGSKA (reference sequence). The CDR3 is 14 residues long. V dropped 3 bases and J dropped 2; count of bases not matched to a gene: 6. The CDR3 protein is CSASPPSGQETQYF. CDR3 nucleotides: TGCAGTGCTAGTCCGCCTAGCGGACAAGAGACCCAGTACTTC.

This clonotype has a count of ten or more. This chain joins TRBV12-3 or TRBV12-4 and TRBJ1-6; TRBD1 matches 7 bases. V lost 6 bases to trimming and J lost 5 bases; unmatched junction nucleotides: 7. The CDR3 is 15 amino acids. CDR3 sequence (DNA): TGTGCCAGCAGCCCTCACAGGGGTAATAATTCACCCCTCCACTTT. It encodes CASSPHRGNNSPLHF.